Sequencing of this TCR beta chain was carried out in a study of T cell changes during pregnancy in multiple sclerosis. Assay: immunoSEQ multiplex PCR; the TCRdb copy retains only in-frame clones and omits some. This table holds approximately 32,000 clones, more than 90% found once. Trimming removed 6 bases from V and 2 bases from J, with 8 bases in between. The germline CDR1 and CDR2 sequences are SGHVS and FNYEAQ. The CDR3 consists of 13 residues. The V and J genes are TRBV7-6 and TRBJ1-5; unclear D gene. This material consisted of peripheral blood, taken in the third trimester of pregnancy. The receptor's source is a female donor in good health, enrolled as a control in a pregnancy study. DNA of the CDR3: TGTGCCAGCAGTCCCCGGGGCAATCAGCCCCAGCATTTT. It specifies CASSPRGNQPQHF.